Detailed here is one T cell receptor (beta chain). As handled by the study authors: It was from reference gene primer amplification that nucleated cell counts were estimated. Method: immunoSEQ multiplex PCR; TCRdb's copy keeps in-frame clones and lacks some. V, J and clone size derive from that table, while D and trimming were established from the DNA sequence. The sample has nearly 200,000 clones, more than 65% seen once. This CDR3 is 15 amino acids long. Germline CDR1 reads MNHEY; CDR2 reads SVGAGI. The V gene lost 5 bases and the J gene lost 1 base, with 9 bases spanning the gap. The data originate from a study of blood T cell repertoires in COVID-19. The study assigned cohorts using participant-reported clinical history. Donors in Cohort 3 counted as recovered after two negative PCRs, clearance, or symptom resolution.

The sequence came from a man aged 40-55 years who had recovered from COVID-19. Sequencing used PBMCs or T cells enriched from blood (not recorded which). The V call is TRBV6-5, the J call TRBJ2-6; D is ambiguous. CDR3 in DNA: TGTGCCAGCAGTCCCCTTCCGTCTGGGGCCAACGTCCTGACTTTC. This translates into CASSPLPSGANVLTF.